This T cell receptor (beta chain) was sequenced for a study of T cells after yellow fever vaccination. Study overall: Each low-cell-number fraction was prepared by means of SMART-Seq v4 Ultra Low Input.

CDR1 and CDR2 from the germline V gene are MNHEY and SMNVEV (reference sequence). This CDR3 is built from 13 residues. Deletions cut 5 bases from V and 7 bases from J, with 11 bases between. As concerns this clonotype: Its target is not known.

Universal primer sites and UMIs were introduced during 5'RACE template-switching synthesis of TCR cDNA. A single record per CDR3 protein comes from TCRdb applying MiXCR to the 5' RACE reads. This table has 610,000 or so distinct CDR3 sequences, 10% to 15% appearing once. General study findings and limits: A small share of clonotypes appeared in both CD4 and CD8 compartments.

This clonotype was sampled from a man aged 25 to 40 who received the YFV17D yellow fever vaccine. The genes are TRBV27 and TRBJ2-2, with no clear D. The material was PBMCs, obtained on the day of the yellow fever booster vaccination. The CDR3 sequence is CASSTADGGELFF. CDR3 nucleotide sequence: TGTGCCAGCAGTACGGCGGACGGCGGGGAGCTGTTTTTT.